Listed here are 29 T cell receptor beta chains from one sample, sequenced in a study of T cells in Graves' hyperthyroidism and ophthalmopathy. It was RNA transcripts that yielded the amplified TCR beta CDR3 regions. An initial round of RT-PCR targeting the TCR CDR3 relied on the HTBI primer set. Each CDR3 protein gets one entry after TCRdb re-called the multiplex PCR reads with MiXCR. The sample contains 600,000 to 700,000 distinct CDR3 sequences, around 15% of which appear only once. Sequencing was done on a sample of blood. The receptors were gathered from a middle-aged woman with Graves' ophthalmopathy.

Comments on this clonotype: This sequence may be a read error, since a much larger clone differs from it by one base. This chain connects TRBV7-2 to TRBJ1-2, with 7 bases aligning to TRBD1. CDR1 SGHTA and CDR2 FQGNSA come from the germline V gene. The CDR3 length is 13 residues. This CDR3 is CANSLGQDAGYAF. In DNA form, the CDR3 reads TGTGCCAACAGCTTAGGACAGGACGCGGGCTACGCCTTC.

Ten or more counts support this clonotype. V usage is TRBV9 and J usage is TRBJ2-7, with 7 bases matching TRBD1. Germline V gene sequence: CDR1 SGDLS, CDR2 YYNGEE. CDR3 size: 15 residues. The J segment lost 1 base and the V segment lost 0 bases, leaving 4 bases of the junction unmatched. In DNA, the CDR3 is TGTGCCAGCAGCGTAGACTACAGGGGTTCCTACGAGCAGTACTTC. Translation: CASSVDYRGSYEQYF.

This clonotype came up many times. CDR3 nucleotides: TGCGCCAGCAGCTTTTCCGGGACTAGCGGCGAGACCCAGTACTTC. It specifies CASSFSGTSGETQYF. The V gene is TRBV5-1, the J gene TRBJ2-5, with 11 bases that match TRBD2. CDR3 length equals 15 residues. The V gene's germline CDR1 is SGHRS and CDR2 YFSETQ. V lost 2 bases to trimming and J lost 5 bases; unmatched junction nucleotides: 5.

This clonotype has only a few counts. V usage is TRBV7-2 and J usage is TRBJ1-3, with no clear D. V was shortened by 5 bases and J by 3 bases, with 11 bases between the two germline ends. Per the germline V gene, CDR1 is SGHTA and CDR2 is FQGNSA. CDR3 length: 14 residues. CDR3 DNA: TGTGCCAGCAGCCCCTCCCGGGATGGAAACACCATATATTTT. The encoded protein is CASSPSRDGNTIYF.

This clonotype was detected many times. V is TRBV7-2 and J is TRBJ2-2; the D gene is possibly TRBD2 (6 bases). CDR1 and CDR2 (germline): SGHTA, FQGNSA. V lost 7 bases and J lost 5, with 14 bases in between. The CDR3 is made up of 14 amino acids. In DNA, the CDR3 is TGTGCCAGCAACGTTCTCGGGGGTACCGGGGAGCTGTTTTTT. Protein sequence: CASNVLGGTGELFF.

This clonotype was detected ten times or more. This sequence joins TRBV6-1 and TRBJ1-5; 9 bases agree with TRBD1. Trimming at V came to 6 bases and at J to 6 bases, leaving 12 bases not matched to a gene. Germline assignment: CDR1 MNHNS and CDR2 SASEGT. This CDR3 has 16 residues. CDR3 in amino acids: CASRLNRGQTGQPQHF. The CDR3 DNA is TGTGCCAGCAGACTAAACAGGGGGCAAACGGGTCAGCCCCAGCATTTT.

This chain links TRBV6-2 or TRBV6-3 with TRBJ1-3; 8 bases are a match to TRBD1. The germline gives CDR1 MNHEY, CDR2 SVGEGT. There are 19 residues in the CDR3. Unmatched junction bases numbered 12, after V lost 2 bases and J lost 0 bases. The CDR3 DNA follows: TGTGCCAGCAGTTACGCAGGGGGCAGGCCATACAGCTCTGGAAACACCATATATTTT. Encoded protein: CASSYAGGRPYSSGNTIYF.

The sample holds many counts of this clonotype. V gene TRBV6-5 combines with J gene TRBJ1-2; the D gene is possibly TRBD1 (5 bases). The CDR3 runs to 12 residues. Germline CDR1 MNHEY, CDR2 SVGAGI. V dropped 4 bases and J dropped 7 bases, with 10 bases sitting between them. CDR3 DNA sequence: TGTGCCAGCAGTTCAGGGTTTGGTGGCTACACCTTC. This translates into CASSSGFGGYTF.

This clonotype was observed at least ten times. V gene TRBV6-1 combines with J gene TRBJ2-7; 7 bases align to TRBD1. The V segment lost 8 bases and the J segment 6 bases; nucleotides outside the gene matches: 10. Looked up from germline, CDR1 is MNHNS and CDR2 is SASEGT. The CDR3 covers 13 residues. The DNA of the CDR3 is TGTGCCAGCTGGGCCAGGGGGTTAGTCGAGCAGTACTTC. This sequence encodes CASWARGLVEQYF.

Many counts were recorded for this clonotype. The CDR3 is CASSLGGGVHYGYTF. The CDR3 nucleotides read TGTGCCAGCAGCTTAGGGGGGGGAGTGCACTATGGCTACACCTTC. This chain joins TRBV7-2 and TRBJ1-2, with a weak D call TRBD1 (5 bases). V was pared by 1 base and J by 3 bases, with 12 bases between. CDR1 and CDR2 from the germline V gene are SGHTA and FQGNSA. CDR3 size: 15 residues.

This clonotype was counted ten times or more. The rearrangement joins TRBV28 to TRBJ1-2; D gene uncertain. Deletions cut 7 bases from V and 3 bases from J, with 12 bases between. CDR1 MDHEN and CDR2 SYDVKM come from the germline V gene. CDR3 length equals 13 residues. CDR3 DNA sequence: TGTGCCAGCACTATTGGATATGACTATGGCTACACCTTC. Amino acid sequence: CASTIGYDYGYTF.

This clonotype was counted at least ten times. The chain is built from TRBV6-1 and TRBJ2-7; D is uncertain. CDR3 length: 12 residues. Germline lookup yields CDR1 MNHNS and CDR2 SASEGT. The V end lost 7 bases, the J end lost 5 bases, and 12 bases lay between the germline ends. The chain's CDR3 is CASNTPGHEQYF. The DNA of the CDR3 is TGTGCCAGCAACACCCCAGGTCACGAGCAGTACTTC.

This clonotype was found many times. J is TRBJ1-2 and V is TRBV12-3 or TRBV12-4; no clear D. There are 15 residues in the CDR3. Trimming cost V 5 bases and J 2 bases, with 15 bases left between them. The CDR3 region has the DNA TGTGCCAGCAGTCCCTCCGGTCTGGCCAACTATGGCTACACCTTC. The encoded protein is CASSPSGLANYGYTF.

This clonotype was recorded at least ten times. The chain combines TRBV20-1 with TRBJ2-5, with TRBD1 identical over 8 bases. There are 15 residues in the CDR3. The germline V gene encodes CDR1 DFQATT and CDR2 SNEGSKA (reference sequence). Trimming removed 3 bases from V and 0 bases from J; junction bases left unmatched: 6. The CDR3 DNA sequence: TGCAGTGCTAGGGGACGGACAGGGTACCAAGAGACCCAGTACTTC. Translated, it gives CSARGRTGYQETQYF.

This clonotype was seen repeatedly, ten times or more. This chain uses TRBV5-1 with TRBJ2-7; TRBD1 matches 11 bases. V lost 7 bases to trimming and J lost 0 bases; unmatched junction nucleotides: 6. Germline V gene sequence: CDR1 SGHRS, CDR2 YFSETQ. The CDR3 has 15 amino acids. CDR3 in amino acids: CASRAGTGGSYEQYF. CDR3 nucleotide sequence: TGCGCCAGCCGAGCAGGGACAGGGGGCTCCTACGAGCAGTACTTC. The full variable domain, its missing parts supplied by reference TRBV5-1 and TRBJ2-7, is KAGVTQTPRYLIKTRGQQVTLSCSPISGHRSVSWYQQTPGQGLQFLFEYFSETQRNKGNFPGRFSGRQFSNSRSEMNVSTLELGDSALYLCASRAGTGGSYEQYFGPGTRLTVT.

This clonotype was seen at least ten times. The rearrangement joins TRBV28 to TRBJ1-1; TRBD1 aligns across 8 bases. Germline CDR1 MDHEN, CDR2 SYDVKM. This CDR3 region has 18 residues. After removal of 7 bases from V and 1 base from J, the junction contained 17 bases not matched to a gene. The CDR3 is CASTVTQGAVGSNTEAFF. The CDR3 DNA is TGTGCCAGCACCGTGACTCAGGGGGCAGTGGGATCGAACACTGAAGCTTTCTTT.

This clonotype was picked up many times. The V and J genes are TRBV10-1 and TRBJ1-1, with D possibly being TRBD1 (5 bases). V lost 0 bases and J 4 bases, leaving 9 bases between the germline ends. CDR1 and CDR2 from the germline V gene are WNHNN and SYGVQD (reference sequence). This CDR3 has 14 amino acids. For the CDR3, the DNA is TGCGCCAGCAGTGAGTCCGGGGGTTCCACTGAAGCTTTCTTT. Translation: CASSESGGSTEAFF.

This clonotype was counted at least ten times. The chain links TRBV12-3 or TRBV12-4 to TRBJ2-7; tentative D call: TRBD2 (6 bases). V lost 6 bases to trimming and J lost 1 base, with 10 bases between them. CDR3 length: 13 residues. Here the CDR3 DNA reads TGTGCCAGCAGGGGACTGGGGTCCTACGAGCAGTACTTC. This gives the protein CASRGLGSYEQYF.

This clonotype was detected many times. This sequence joins TRBV4-1 and TRBJ1-2, with 10 bases that match TRBD1. Per germline, CDR1 MGHRA and CDR2 YSYEKL. The junction had 11 bases not matched to a gene; V was cut back by 4 bases and J by 3 bases. This CDR3 comprises 17 residues. CDR3 sequence (DNA): TGCGCCAGCAGCCCCCGGGGTGCCGGGACAGGGGACTATGGCTACACCTTC. As protein: CASSPRGAGTGDYGYTF.

This clonotype was counted many times. V gene TRBV9 combines with J gene TRBJ2-7, with D maybe TRBD2 (5 bases). Germline V gene sequence: CDR1 SGDLS, CDR2 YYNGEE. This CDR3 spans 13 amino acids. V lost 3 bases and J lost 3, with 10 bases in between. CDR3 in amino acids: CASSAEGDYEQYF. As DNA, the CDR3 is TGTGCCAGCAGCGCCGAGGGAGACTACGAGCAGTACTTC. The whole variable domain, remainder taken from reference TRBV9 and TRBJ2-7, is DSGVTQTPKHLITATGQRVTLRCSPRSGDLSVYWYQQSLDQGLQFLIQYYNGEERAKGNILERFSAQQFPDLHSELNLSSLELGDSALYFCASSAEGDYEQYFGPGTRLTVT.

The chain employs TRBV6-2 or TRBV6-3 and TRBJ2-5, with 9 positions matching TRBD2. The CDR3 runs to 20 residues. The V and J ends lost 2 bases and 3 bases, in that order; junction bases with no gene match: 19. Germline V gives CDR1 MNHEY, CDR2 SVGEGT. The CDR3 bases are TGTGCCAGCAGTTACCGGGGGACTAGCTGGATCCCACGACCTAAAGAGACCCAGTACTTC. Translation: CASSYRGTSWIPRPKETQYF.

The V call is TRBV5-1, the J call TRBJ2-2; D is possibly TRBD1 or TRBD2 (5 bases each). This CDR3 contains 15 residues. Looked up from germline, CDR1 is SGHRS and CDR2 is YFSETQ. V was cut by 1 base and J by 7 bases, with 14 bases left in between. The DNA of the CDR3 is TGCGCCAGCAGCTTGCTAACCGGGGCCGGCGGGGAGCTGTTTTTT. This encodes CASSLLTGAGGELFF.

This clonotype came up many times. The chain uses TRBV27 and TRBJ1-5; 11 bases are a match to TRBD1. CDR1 is MNHEY and CDR2 is SMNVEV in the germline V gene (reference sequence). After removal of 8 bases from V and 0 bases from J, the junction contained 3 bases not matched to a gene. CDR3 length equals 15 residues. Here the CDR3 reads CASGTGGYSNQPQHF. DNA for the CDR3: TGTGCCAGCGGGACAGGGGGGTATAGCAATCAGCCCCAGCATTTT.

The chain joins TRBV6-2 or TRBV6-3 to TRBJ2-3, with D perhaps matching TRBD2 (6 bases). Looked up from germline, CDR1 is MNHEY and CDR2 is SVGEGT. V was cut by 8 bases and J by 6 bases, with 15 bases left in between. This CDR3 is built from 13 residues. CDR3 protein: CASESGVKDTQYF. DNA for the CDR3: TGTGCCAGCGAGTCGGGAGTCAAGGATACGCAGTATTTT.

This clonotype turned up a few times. V usage is TRBV5-8 and J usage is TRBJ2-7, with 7 bases lining up with TRBD1. Germline loops: CDR1 SGHTS, CDR2 YDEGEE. This CDR3 is built from 15 residues. Trimming at V came to 4 bases and at J to 2 bases, leaving 9 bases not matched to a gene. The CDR3 loop is CASSRPGQQTYEQYF. CDR3 bases: TGTGCCAGCAGCAGACCGGGACAGCAAACCTACGAGCAGTACTTC.

This clonotype was recorded at least ten times. The rearrangement uses TRBV2 and TRBJ2-7; 8 positions agree with TRBD2. Germline CDR1 and CDR2: SNHLY and FYNNEI. The CDR3 length is 17 residues. The V and J ends lost 4 bases and 4 bases, in that order; junction bases with no gene match: 15. The CDR3 nucleotides are TGTGCCAGCAGTGGTCCAAAGATTAGCGGGATGGCGTACGAGCAGTACTTC. This encodes CASSGPKISGMAYEQYF.

This clonotype was seen ten or more times. The J gene is TRBJ1-2, the V gene TRBV5-1; TRBD1 aligns across 7 bases. This CDR3 has 20 residues. Germline-derived CDR1 and CDR2 are SGHRS and YFSETQ. Germline trimming cut 3 bases from V and 5 bases from J; bases unmatched to any gene: 25. CDR3 in amino acids: CASSSPPTAQGTETWYGYTF. CDR3 in DNA: TGCGCCAGCAGCTCGCCCCCTACGGCACAGGGGACAGAGACTTGGTATGGCTACACCTTC.

The gene calls are TRBV6-2 or TRBV6-3 and TRBJ2-5; D not certain. This CDR3 contains 15 residues. Trimming stripped 4 bases from V and 2 bases from J, with 14 bases between. Germline V gene data show CDR1 as MNHEY and CDR2 as SVGEGT. In DNA form, the CDR3 reads TGTGCCAGCAGTTCGCACTCTGTCGGGCAAGAGACCCAGTACTTC. Translation gives CASSSHSVGQETQYF.

J is TRBJ2-5 and V is TRBV28, with TRBD1 matching over 9 bases. The CDR3 is made up of 16 amino acids. Germline-derived CDR1 and CDR2 are MDHEN and SYDVKM. V was pared by 5 bases and J by 3 bases, with 10 bases of the junction left unmatched. The CDR3 DNA reads as TGTGCCAGCAGTCGAATACCGGGACAGGGAGAAGAGACCCAGTACTTC. Its translation is CASSRIPGQGEETQYF.